Reported below is one T cell receptor (beta chain). This table comes from immunoSEQ multiplex PCR, and its TCRdb copy is limited to in-frame clones, with some not included. The sample records 150,000 to 200,000 clones, about 88% being singletons. This record belongs to a study of lymphopenia after photon versus proton radiotherapy. This CDR3 is 12 amino acids long. V gave up 10 bases and J gave up 2 bases, with 11 bases separating them. V usage is TRBV23-1 and J usage is TRBJ1-2, with D possibly being TRBD1 (6 bases). TRBV23-1 is annotated as an ORF whose role is uncertain. The sample was peripheral blood, taken from a patient treated with photon-based radiotherapy. The sequence was obtained from a man aged 45-60 years with gastric cancer. The CDR3 sequence: CAINDRNYGYTF. In nucleotides, the CDR3 is TGCGCCATCAACGACAGGAACTATGGCTACACCTTC.